This is a list of T cell receptor beta chains from one sample in a study of control samples from healthy donors and cancer patients. Some clones are missing from TCRdb's copy, which holds only in-frame ones; the method was immunoSEQ multiplex PCR. The table shows 250,000 to 300,000 clones, with over 75% occurring only once. The specimen sequenced was PBMCs. These receptors were collected from a woman aged 55-75 years with lung cancer. The CDR3 runs from the conserved cysteine through the conserved F or W. The D gene is left open where the match is weak. Not all rows give a size; the values are once, few, many and, for expanded clones, a class.

j_call: TRBJ2-1
v_call: TRBV5-5
d_call: TRBD1
clone_size: NA
cdr3_aa: CASSLGGDRWDNEQFF
cdr3_nt: TGTGCCAGCAGCTTGGGAGGGGACAGGTGGGACAATGAGCAGTTCTTC

j_call: TRBJ1-1
v_call: TRBV12-3/TRBV12-4
d_call: NA
clone_size: NA
cdr3_aa: CASTSWTEAFF
cdr3_nt: TGTGCCAGCACTTCCTGGACCGAAGCTTTCTTT

j_call: TRBJ1-1
v_call: TRBV4-1
d_call: NA
clone_size: NA
cdr3_aa: CASSQVGGRAFF
cdr3_nt: TGCGCCAGCAGCCAAGTAGGAGGGCGAGCTTTCTTT

j_call: TRBJ1-1
v_call: TRBV10-3
d_call: NA
clone_size: once
cdr3_aa: CAITPNSLNTEAFF
cdr3_nt: TGTGCCATCACCCCCAACAGCTTGAACACTGAAGCTTTCTTT

j_call: TRBJ1-1
v_call: TRBV19
d_call: NA
clone_size: NA
cdr3_aa: CASRLGVLRNTEAFF
cdr3_nt: TGTGCCAGTCGGTTAGGGGTGCTCCGGAACACTGAAGCTTTCTTT

j_call: TRBJ2-2
v_call: TRBV11-2
d_call: TRBD2
clone_size: NA
cdr3_aa: CASSLAGGATGELFF
cdr3_nt: TGTGCCAGCAGCTTAGCCGGGGGGGCGACCGGGGAGCTGTTTTTT

j_call: TRBJ2-7
v_call: TRBV5-8
d_call: NA
clone_size: NA
cdr3_aa: CASSFNRGKEQYF
cdr3_nt: TGTGCCAGCAGCTTCAACCGCGGGAAAGAGCAGTACTTC

j_call: TRBJ1-2
v_call: TRBV28
d_call: TRBD1
clone_size: NA
cdr3_aa: CASSSNGQGYGYTF
cdr3_nt: TGTGCCAGCAGTTCAAACGGACAGGGGTATGGCTACACCTTC

j_call: TRBJ2-7
v_call: TRBV7-8
d_call: NA
clone_size: few
cdr3_aa: CASSLTYEQYF
cdr3_nt: TGTGCCAGCAGCTTAACCTACGAGCAGTACTTC

j_call: TRBJ1-1
v_call: TRBV11-2
d_call: NA
clone_size: few
cdr3_aa: CASSFRALGTEAFF
cdr3_nt: TGTGCCAGCAGCTTCCGGGCGCTGGGCACTGAAGCTTTCTTT

j_call: TRBJ2-1
v_call: TRBV9
d_call: NA
clone_size: NA
cdr3_aa: CASSVDGHSYNEQFF
cdr3_nt: TGTGCCAGCAGCGTAGACGGTCACTCCTACAATGAGCAGTTCTTC

j_call: TRBJ2-7
v_call: TRBV27
d_call: TRBD1
clone_size: NA
cdr3_aa: CASSFDRVPSYEQYF
cdr3_nt: TGTGCCAGCAGTTTCGACAGGGTCCCCTCCTACGAGCAGTACTTC

j_call: TRBJ2-1
v_call: TRBV7-2
d_call: NA
clone_size: NA
cdr3_aa: CASSLSGFNSYNEQFF
cdr3_nt: TGTGCCAGCAGCTTAAGTGGATTCAACTCCTACAATGAGCAGTTCTTC

j_call: TRBJ2-7
v_call: TRBV4-2
d_call: NA
clone_size: NA
cdr3_aa: CASSQGGGLTSYEQYF
cdr3_nt: TGTGCCAGCAGCCAAGGAGGGGGGCTAACTTCCTACGAGCAGTACTTC

j_call: TRBJ2-1
v_call: TRBV19
d_call: TRBD2
clone_size: NA
cdr3_aa: CASIDAPGLVHREQFF
cdr3_nt: TGTGCCAGTATTGATGCCCCGGGACTAGTCCATCGTGAGCAGTTCTTC

j_call: TRBJ2-2
v_call: TRBV6-5
d_call: NA
clone_size: NA
cdr3_aa: CASSLGLRAGELFF
cdr3_nt: TGTGCCAGCAGTTTGGGTCTCAGGGCCGGGGAGCTGTTTTTT

j_call: TRBJ2-1
v_call: TRBV10-3
d_call: TRBD2
clone_size: NA
cdr3_aa: CAISDPQLAGLNEQFF
cdr3_nt: TGTGCCATCAGTGACCCTCAACTAGCGGGCCTCAATGAGCAGTTCTTC

j_call: TRBJ2-3
v_call: TRBV5-4
d_call: NA
clone_size: NA
cdr3_aa: CASSLESTDTQYF
cdr3_nt: TGTGCCAGCAGCTTGGAGTCAACAGATACGCAGTATTTT

j_call: TRBJ1-1
v_call: TRBV30
d_call: NA
clone_size: NA
cdr3_aa: CAWKGKTNTEAFF
cdr3_nt: TGTGCCTGGAAAGGCAAAACAAACACTGAAGCTTTCTTT

j_call: TRBJ1-1
v_call: TRBV5-8
d_call: NA
clone_size: once
cdr3_aa: CASSLGIARVGFLSTEAFF
cdr3_nt: TGTGCCAGCAGCTTGGGTATTGCACGGGTTGGTTTCCTGAGCACTGAAGCTTTCTTT

j_call: TRBJ2-1
v_call: TRBV15
d_call: NA
clone_size: NA
cdr3_aa: CATSREWETYNEQFF
cdr3_nt: TGTGCCACCAGCAGAGAATGGGAGACCTACAATGAGCAGTTCTTC

j_call: TRBJ1-1
v_call: TRBV5-4
d_call: NA
clone_size: NA
cdr3_aa: CASSSTTDGNTEAFF
cdr3_nt: TGTGCCAGCAGCTCAACGACCGACGGGAACACTGAAGCTTTCTTT

j_call: TRBJ1-3
v_call: TRBV18
d_call: TRBD1
clone_size: NA
cdr3_aa: CASSRSATDRGGGNTIYF
cdr3_nt: TGTGCCAGCTCTCGAAGTGCCACCGACAGGGGCGGTGGAAACACCATATATTTT

j_call: TRBJ2-7
v_call: TRBV5-1
d_call: TRBD2
clone_size: NA
cdr3_aa: CASFIASGSYEQYF
cdr3_nt: TGCGCCAGCTTCATCGCTAGCGGGAGCTACGAGCAGTACTTC

j_call: TRBJ2-1
v_call: TRBV5-4
d_call: NA
clone_size: NA
cdr3_aa: CASSLSRASNEQFF
cdr3_nt: TGTGCCAGCAGCTTGTCCAGGGCCTCCAATGAGCAGTTCTTC

j_call: TRBJ1-1
v_call: TRBV15
d_call: NA
clone_size: NA
cdr3_aa: CATSRDRGQEAFF
cdr3_nt: TGTGCCACCAGCAGAGATCGGGGCCAAGAAGCTTTCTTT

j_call: TRBJ1-5
v_call: TRBV6-5
d_call: NA
clone_size: NA
cdr3_aa: CASGRYGQPQHF
cdr3_nt: TGTGCCAGCGGGCGTTACGGTCAGCCCCAGCATTTT

j_call: TRBJ2-7
v_call: TRBV6-6
d_call: NA
clone_size: NA
cdr3_aa: CATRTHSSYEQYF
cdr3_nt: TGTGCCACCCGGACCCATTCCTCCTACGAGCAGTACTTC

j_call: TRBJ2-7
v_call: TRBV9
d_call: NA
clone_size: NA
cdr3_aa: CASSVGPNYEQYF
cdr3_nt: TGTGCCAGCAGCGTAGGGCCGAACTACGAGCAGTACTTC

j_call: TRBJ2-3
v_call: TRBV5-1
d_call: TRBD2
clone_size: NA
cdr3_aa: CASSLMFSGSADTQYF
cdr3_nt: TGCGCCAGCAGCTTGATGTTTAGCGGGAGCGCAGATACGCAGTATTTT

j_call: TRBJ2-5
v_call: TRBV6-5
d_call: TRBD1
clone_size: NA
cdr3_aa: CASSNVGDSQETQYF
cdr3_nt: TGTGCCAGCAGTAACGTGGGGGACAGCCAAGAGACCCAGTACTTC

j_call: TRBJ1-5
v_call: TRBV12-3/TRBV12-4
d_call: NA
clone_size: NA
cdr3_aa: CASSSMSNQPQHF
cdr3_nt: TGTGCCAGCAGTTCGATGTCTAATCAGCCCCAGCATTTT

j_call: TRBJ2-3
v_call: TRBV7-2
d_call: TRBD2
clone_size: NA
cdr3_aa: CANRRGGSTDTQYF
cdr3_nt: TGTGCCAACCGGCGGGGGGGAAGCACAGATACGCAGTATTTT

j_call: TRBJ1-5
v_call: TRBV5-1
d_call: TRBD1
clone_size: NA
cdr3_aa: CASSPVPNRGNQPQHF
cdr3_nt: TGCGCCAGCAGCCCCGTTCCAAACAGGGGTAATCAGCCCCAGCATTTT

j_call: TRBJ1-5
v_call: TRBV27
d_call: NA
clone_size: NA
cdr3_aa: CASSYQYNQPQHF
cdr3_nt: TGTGCCAGCAGTTACCAGTACAATCAGCCCCAGCATTTT

j_call: TRBJ1-4
v_call: TRBV4-1
d_call: NA
clone_size: NA
cdr3_aa: CASSQEWGPLFF
cdr3_nt: TGCGCCAGCAGCCAAGAATGGGGCCCTCTGTTTTTT

j_call: TRBJ1-1
v_call: TRBV28
d_call: NA
clone_size: NA
cdr3_aa: CASSLSSGANTEAFF
cdr3_nt: TGTGCCAGCAGTCTATCGTCCGGGGCGAACACTGAAGCTTTCTTT

j_call: TRBJ1-5
v_call: TRBV5-6
d_call: NA
clone_size: NA
cdr3_aa: CASSVGTLAGQPQHF
cdr3_nt: TGTGCCAGCAGCGTCGGGACTCTAGCAGGGCAGCCCCAGCATTTT

j_call: TRBJ2-1
v_call: TRBV5-1
d_call: TRBD2
clone_size: NA
cdr3_aa: CASSLEASGGRFF
cdr3_nt: TGCGCCAGCAGCTTGGAGGCTAGCGGGGGTAGGTTCTTC